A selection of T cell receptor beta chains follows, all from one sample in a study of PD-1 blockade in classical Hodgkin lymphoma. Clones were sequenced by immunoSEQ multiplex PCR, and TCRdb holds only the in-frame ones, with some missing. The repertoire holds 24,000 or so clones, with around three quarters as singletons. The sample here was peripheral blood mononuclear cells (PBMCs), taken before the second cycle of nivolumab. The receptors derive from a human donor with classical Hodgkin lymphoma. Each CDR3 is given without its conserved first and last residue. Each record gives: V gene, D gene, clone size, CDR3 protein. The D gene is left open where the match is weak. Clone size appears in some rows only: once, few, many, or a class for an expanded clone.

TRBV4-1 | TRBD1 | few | ASSQATGTVSYEQY
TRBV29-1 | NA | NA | SVATVETGEAF
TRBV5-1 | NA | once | ASRRVGAKNTEAF
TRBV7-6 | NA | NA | ASSSSTGNTIY
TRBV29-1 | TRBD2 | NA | SVAGGQGSFGYEQY
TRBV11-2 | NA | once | ASSPDRETQY
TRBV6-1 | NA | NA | ASARTAVNYGYT
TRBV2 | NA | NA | ASSLPPGVRTEAF
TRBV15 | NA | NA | ATSIKARAEAF
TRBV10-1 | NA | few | ASSVNAFTGELF
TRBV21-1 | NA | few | ASTREREYNEQF
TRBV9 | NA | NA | ASSPGGSEAF
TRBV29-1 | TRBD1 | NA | SVLRQGVSDTQY
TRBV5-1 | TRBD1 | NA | ASSPGTDVSETQY
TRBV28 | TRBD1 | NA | ASRTSGQGGEQY
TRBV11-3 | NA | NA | ASSLGLPGETQY
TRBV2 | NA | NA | ASTRAHWDTQY
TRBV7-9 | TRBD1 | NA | ASSFLSPGQGGNTIY
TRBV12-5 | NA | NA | ASGLAGTTDTQY
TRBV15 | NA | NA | ATSSLGQQETQY
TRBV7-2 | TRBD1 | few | ASSFQTGAAQY
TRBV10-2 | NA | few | ASSDPTYRKEQF
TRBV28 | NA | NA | ASSLIGNRGYT
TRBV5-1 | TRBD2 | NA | ASSLRTSGAGTSGSREQY